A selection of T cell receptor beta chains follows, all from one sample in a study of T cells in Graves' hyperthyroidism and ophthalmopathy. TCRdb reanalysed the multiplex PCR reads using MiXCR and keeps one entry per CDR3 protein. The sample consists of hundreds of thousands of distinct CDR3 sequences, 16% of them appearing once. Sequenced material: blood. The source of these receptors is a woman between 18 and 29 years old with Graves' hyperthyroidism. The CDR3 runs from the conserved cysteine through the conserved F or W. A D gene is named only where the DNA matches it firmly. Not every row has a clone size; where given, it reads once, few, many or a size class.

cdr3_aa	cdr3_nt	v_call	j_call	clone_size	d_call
CASTPSRWTSGRGRQETQYF	TGTGCCAGCACCCCATCAAGGTGGACTAGCGGGCGGGGACGTCAAGAGACCCAGTACTTC	TRBV12-3/TRBV12-4	TRBJ2-5	many	TRBD2
CASSEGGQAKETQYF	TGCGCCAGCAGTGAGGGAGGACAGGCGAAAGAGACCCAGTACTTC	TRBV10-1	TRBJ2-5	few	TRBD1
CASSLASRMTDTQYF	TGTGCCAGCAGCTTGGCTAGCAGGATGACAGATACGCAGTATTTT	TRBV7-2	TRBJ2-3	-	-
CASSQGNQPQHF	TGTGCCAGCAGCCAAGGGAATCAGCCCCAGCATTTT	TRBV6-1	TRBJ1-5	many	-
CASSRGPNNEQFF	TGTGCCAGCAGCCGGGGTCCTAACAATGAGCAGTTCTTC	TRBV14	TRBJ2-1	few	-
CASSQVFGTTYEQYF	TGCGCCAGCAGCCAAGTATTCGGAACCACCTACGAGCAGTACTTC	TRBV4-1	TRBJ2-7	few	-
CASTGYPHRGQGKNIQYF	TGTGCCAGCACCGGTTACCCCCACAGGGGGCAGGGCAAAAACATTCAGTACTTC	TRBV12-3/TRBV12-4	TRBJ2-4	few	TRBD1
CASSPGGGGLYPETQYF	TGTGCCAGCAGCCCTGGAGGGGGGGGGCTCTACCCAGAGACCCAGTACTTC	TRBV3-1	TRBJ2-5	-	-
CASSDDRRFQETQYF	TGTGCCAGCAGTGATGACAGGCGATTTCAAGAGACCCAGTACTTC	TRBV2	TRBJ2-5	many	-
CASSPLFAGGPYNEQFF	TGTGCCAGCAGCCCTCTGTTTGCGGGGGGGCCCTACAATGAGCAGTTCTTC	TRBV11-2	TRBJ2-1	many	TRBD2
CSVDRNGGGWDEQFF	TGCAGCGTTGACCGTAATGGCGGGGGGTGGGATGAGCAGTTCTTC	TRBV29-1	TRBJ2-1	few	TRBD2
CASLQGASYNEQFF	TGTGCCAGCTTACAGGGGGCATCGTACAATGAGCAGTTCTTC	TRBV2	TRBJ2-1	many	TRBD1
CASSQEQQLFF	TGTGCCAGCAGCCAAGAACAGCAACTGTTTTTT	TRBV14	TRBJ1-4	-	-
CASSPMAGGAFF	TGTGCCAGCAGTCCCATGGCCGGAGGAGCTTTCTTT	TRBV6-1	TRBJ1-1	few	-
CASKGVGSNQPQHF	TGTGCCAGCAAGGGCGTTGGTAGCAATCAGCCCCAGCATTTT	TRBV12-3/TRBV12-4	TRBJ1-5	many	-
CASTPSGERSHNEQFF	TGCGCCAGCACCCCCTCGGGGGAGAGAAGCCACAATGAGCAGTTCTTC	TRBV5-1	TRBJ2-1	-	-
CASSYGYWGREGGANVLTF	TGTGCCAGCAGTTACGGGTACTGGGGTAGGGAAGGAGGGGCCAACGTCCTGACTTTC	TRBV6-5	TRBJ2-6	-	-
CASSLKGGGAETQYF	TGTGCCAGCAGCTTAAAGGGGGGGGGCGCAGAGACCCAGTACTTC	TRBV7-3	TRBJ2-5	-	-
CASSMGQGTNEKLFF	TGTGCCAGCAGCATGGGACAGGGAACTAATGAAAAACTGTTTTTT	TRBV5-6	TRBJ1-4	-	TRBD1
CASILAIQETQYF	TGTGCCAGCATCCTAGCGATCCAAGAGACCCAGTACTTC	TRBV2	TRBJ2-5	few	-
CAISEPLSPGPPNSGANVLTF	TGTGCCATCAGTGAGCCCTTATCCCCGGGACCGCCTAACTCTGGGGCCAACGTCCTGACTTTC	TRBV10-3	TRBJ2-6	few	-
CSARGGDTGELFF	TGCAGTGCTAGAGGGGGCGACACCGGGGAGCTGTTTTTT	TRBV20-1	TRBJ2-2	-	-
CASSNRQGYQPQHF	TGTGCCAGCAGTAACAGACAGGGTTATCAGCCCCAGCATTTT	TRBV6-2/TRBV6-3	TRBJ1-5	many	TRBD1
CASSFLGHTDTQYF	TGTGCCAGCAGTTTTTTGGGGCACACAGATACGCAGTATTTT	TRBV12-3/TRBV12-4	TRBJ2-3	few	-
CATSDGGYTGELFF	TGTGCCACCAGTGACGGGGGTTATACCGGGGAGCTGTTTTTT	TRBV24-1	TRBJ2-2	-	-
CASSLNPGAGGYTF	TGTGCCAGCAGTTTAAACCCGGGCGCGGGAGGCTACACCTTC	TRBV12-3/TRBV12-4	TRBJ1-2	many	-
CASSEGGGDTDTQYF	TGTGCCAGCAGTGAAGGTGGGGGGGACACAGATACGCAGTATTTT	TRBV6-4	TRBJ2-3	few	TRBD2
CASSIDRTGTETQYF	TGTGCCAGCAGCATTGACAGGACAGGGACAGAGACCCAGTACTTC	TRBV5-4	TRBJ2-5	-	TRBD1
CASSLLPVSTGTPEAFF	TGTGCCAGCAGTTTATTACCAGTCTCCACAGGGACCCCTGAGGCTTTCTTT	TRBV27	TRBJ1-1	many	-
CASSVEPTSFSGRTDTQYF	TGTGCCAGCAGCGTAGAACCGACTAGCTTTTCCGGCCGCACAGATACGCAGTATTTT	TRBV9	TRBJ2-3	few	TRBD2
CASSYGGTQETQYF	TGTGCCAGCAGTTACGGGGGGACTCAAGAGACCCAGTACTTC	TRBV6-2/TRBV6-3	TRBJ2-5	many	-
CASSQLWVSSQFGANVLTF	TGTGCCAGCAGTCAACTTTGGGTTTCTTCGCAGTTTGGGGCCAACGTCCTGACTTTC	TRBV6-1	TRBJ2-6	-	-
CASRPSLEGSLGTGELFF	TGTGCCAGCAGGCCCTCCCTAGAGGGGTCCCTGGGCACCGGGGAGCTGTTTTTT	TRBV25-1	TRBJ2-2	few	-
CASRAGTLDNEQFF	TGTGCCAGCAGGGCCGGGACATTAGACAATGAGCAGTTCTTC	TRBV7-2	TRBJ2-1	-	-
CAISAPKAGSYEQYF	TGTGCCATCAGTGCCCCAAAGGCAGGCTCCTACGAGCAGTACTTC	TRBV10-3	TRBJ2-7	few	-
CASSPGTSGPDTQYF	TGCGCCAGCAGCCCCGGGACTAGCGGGCCAGATACGCAGTATTTT	TRBV5-1	TRBJ2-3	-	TRBD2
CASSSLPTASSYNEQFF	TGTGCCAGCAGTTCGCTACCGACAGCCAGCTCCTACAATGAGCAGTTCTTC	TRBV6-1	TRBJ2-1	many	-
CASPPPQGYNSPLHF	TGTGCCAGCCCACCACCCCAGGGATATAATTCACCCCTCCACTTT	TRBV18	TRBJ1-6	-	-
CASGLAGLRSYEQYF	TGTGCCAGCGGACTAGCGGGCCTTCGCTCCTACGAGCAGTACTTC	TRBV11-2	TRBJ2-7	many	TRBD2
CASSDRDRVPYGYTF	TGTGCCAGCAGTGACCGGGACAGGGTTCCCTATGGCTACACCTTC	TRBV6-1	TRBJ1-2	few	TRBD1
CASSADNSGNTIYF	TGTGCCAGCAGTGCGGACAACTCTGGAAACACCATATATTTT	TRBV6-1	TRBJ1-3	few	-
CASSLRGRTGGINEKLFF	TGTGCCAGCAGTCTTCGGGGGAGGACAGGGGGCATTAATGAAAAACTGTTTTTT	TRBV6-1	TRBJ1-4	many	TRBD1
CASSPGWAGGAAGTQYF	TGTGCCAGCAGCCCCGGCTGGGCGGGAGGGGCGGCAGGTACGCAGTATTTT	TRBV28	TRBJ2-3	-	TRBD2
CAISLDNEQFF	TGTGCCATCAGCTTGGACAATGAGCAGTTCTTC	TRBV10-3	TRBJ2-1	few	-
CASRKWGGETQYF	TGTGCCAGCCGTAAATGGGGCGGGGAGACCCAGTACTTC	TRBV6-1	TRBJ2-5	few	-
CASGPRARETQYF	TGTGCCAGCGGCCCCAGGGCCCGGGAGACCCAGTACTTC	TRBV5-6	TRBJ2-5	many	-